This TCR beta chain originates from a study of T cell changes during pregnancy in multiple sclerosis. Looked up from germline, CDR1 is SGHRS and CDR2 is YFSETQ. The CDR3 spans 15 residues. Trimming removed 4 bases from V and 7 bases from J; junction bases left unmatched: 13. Produced via immunoSEQ multiplex PCR; TCRdb's table is partial and in-frame only. Of some 97,000 clones in the sample, 92% were seen once. The chain has TRBV5-1 and TRBJ2-7, with 8 nucleotides matching TRBD1. The TCR was taken from a female donor with multiple sclerosis, enrolled in a pregnancy study. Sequences were derived from peripheral blood, sampled after pregnancy. DNA of the CDR3: TGCGCCAGCAGCCTGGACAGGGTGGTTTCGCGGGAGCAGTACTTC. It encodes CASSLDRVVSREQYF.